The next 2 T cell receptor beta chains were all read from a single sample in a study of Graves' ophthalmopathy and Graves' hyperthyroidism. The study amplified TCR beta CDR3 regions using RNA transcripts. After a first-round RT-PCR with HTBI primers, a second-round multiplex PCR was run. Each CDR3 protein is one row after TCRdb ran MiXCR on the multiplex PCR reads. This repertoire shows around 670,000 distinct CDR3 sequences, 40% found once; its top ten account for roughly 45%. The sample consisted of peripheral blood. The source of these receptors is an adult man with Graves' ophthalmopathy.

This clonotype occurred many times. CDR3 nucleotide sequence: TGTGCCAGCAGTGAAGGGCTAGCGGGAGAGACCCAGTACTTC. Its protein product is CASSEGLAGETQYF. The gene calls are TRBV2 and TRBJ2-5, with TRBD2 matching 8 bases. CDR3 length equals 14 residues. V shed 1 base, J shed 4 bases, and the junction held 2 bases outside the gene matches. Per the germline V gene, CDR1 is SNHLY and CDR2 is FYNNEI. Drawing the rest from reference TRBV2 and TRBJ2-5, the complete variable domain is EPEVTQTPSHQVTQMGQEVILRCVPISNHLYFYWYRQILGQKVEFLVSFYNNEISEKSEIFDDQFSVERPDGSNFTLKIRSTKLEDSAMYFCASSEGLAGETQYFGPGTRLLVL.

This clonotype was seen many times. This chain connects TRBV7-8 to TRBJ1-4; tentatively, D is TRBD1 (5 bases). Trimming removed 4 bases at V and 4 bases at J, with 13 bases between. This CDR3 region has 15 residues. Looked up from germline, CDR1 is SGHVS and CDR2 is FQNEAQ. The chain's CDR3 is CASSSSGRSNEKLFF. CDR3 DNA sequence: TGTGCCAGCAGCTCTTCGGGACGGAGTAATGAAAAACTGTTTTTT.